What follows are 24 T cell receptor beta chains derived from one specimen sequenced in a study of blood T cell repertoires in COVID-19. Assay used: immunoSEQ multiplex PCR; TCRdb lists only in-frame clones, some missing. This table holds about 120,000 clones, 79% found once. The sample comprised peripheral blood. All receptors come from a man in his forties or fifties with active or convalescent COVID-19.

The sample holds a few counts of this clone. This chain joins TRBV18 and TRBJ1-5; no reliable D call. The CDR3 extends over 16 amino acids. In germline, CDR1 is KGHSH, CDR2 LQKENI. V dropped 4 bases and J dropped 2 bases, with 15 bases sitting between them. The CDR3 region is CASSQNANSGNQPQHF. The CDR3 region has the DNA TGTGCCAGCTCACAAAACGCTAATAGTGGCAATCAGCCCCAGCATTTT.

The chain links TRBV5-1 to TRBJ2-2; 8 nucleotides line up with TRBD1. Germline assignment: CDR1 SGHRS and CDR2 YFSETQ. CDR3 size: 16 residues. V shed 1 base and J 6 bases; nucleotides not matched to a gene: 8. DNA of the CDR3: TGCGCCAGCAGCTTGTTTAGCCAGGGGGCGGCCGGGGAGCTGTTTTTT. This codes for CASSLFSQGAAGELFF.

As DNA, the CDR3 is TGTGCCAGCAGCTTACTGGGCGCGAACACCGGGGAGCTGTTTTTT. Translation: CASSLLGANTGELFF. The rearrangement joins TRBV7-6 to TRBJ2-2; no clear D gene. Trimming left V 2 bases short and J 0 bases short, with 7 bases between. CDR1 is SGHVS, CDR2 FNYEAQ, per germline. The CDR3 length is 15 residues.

This chain links TRBV12-5 with TRBJ1-6, with D uncertain. This CDR3 spans 12 amino acids. CDR1 LGHNT and CDR2 FRNRAP come from the germline V gene. Trimming pared 1 base from V and 9 bases from J, leaving 4 bases between. CDR3 sequence reads: CASGLELSPLHF. Here the CDR3 DNA reads TGTGCTAGTGGTTTGGAACTTTCACCCCTCCACTTT.

The rearrangement joins TRBV30 to TRBJ2-3; the match to TRBD2 covers 11 bases. The CDR3 runs 16 residues. The junction had 9 bases not matched to a gene; V was cut back by 4 bases and J by 3 bases. In germline, CDR1 is GTSNPN, CDR2 SVGIG (reference sequence). The chain's CDR3 is CAWTLAGGPRTDTQYF. For the CDR3, the DNA is TGTGCCTGGACCTTAGCGGGGGGGCCTAGAACAGATACGCAGTATTTT.

Note on this clone: A junction boundary mismatches the germline segment, possibly from a read error. The chain joins TRBV9 to TRBJ1-1; the D gene is possibly TRBD1 (5 bases). Germline V gives CDR1 SGDLS, CDR2 YYNGEE. This CDR3 has 14 amino acids. The CDR3 DNA is TGTACCAGCAGCGTAGGAACAGGGAACACTGAAGCTTTCTTT. Encoded protein: CTSSVGTGNTEAFF.

This clone was recorded a few times. The chain recombines TRBV19 with TRBJ1-5; D ambiguous. This CDR3 has 18 residues. CDR1 is LNHDA, CDR2 SQIVND, per germline (reference sequence). The germline V and J ends were trimmed by 5 bases and 0 bases, with 20 bases remaining between them. The CDR3 DNA is TGTGCCAGTAGTGACCCGACATCCTCGGCGTATAGCAATCAGCCCCAGCATTTT. Translation: CASSDPTSSAYSNQPQHF.

This clone came up a few times. The chain has TRBV4-1 and TRBJ1-1; 7 nucleotides match TRBD1. V shed 0 bases and J 5 bases; nucleotides not matched to a gene: 9. The germline gives CDR1 MGHRA, CDR2 YSYEKL. The CDR3 length is 16 residues. CDR3 sequence reads: CASSQDWGQPGTEAFF. In DNA, the CDR3 is TGCGCCAGCAGCCAAGATTGGGGACAGCCGGGAACTGAAGCTTTCTTT.

The chain is built from TRBV5-1 and TRBJ1-1, with D perhaps TRBD1 (6 bases). This CDR3 has 13 residues. Germline CDR1 SGHRS, CDR2 YFSETQ. V lost 3 bases to trimming and J lost 6 bases, with 12 bases between them. This chain's CDR3 is CASSSTGSAEAFF. The CDR3 DNA sequence: TGCGCCAGCAGCTCCACAGGGAGCGCTGAAGCTTTCTTT. The whole variable domain, remainder taken from reference TRBV5-1 and TRBJ1-1, is KAGVTQTPRYLIKTRGQQVTLSCSPISGHRSVSWYQQTPGQGLQFLFEYFSETQRNKGNFPGRFSGRQFSNSRSEMNVSTLELGDSALYLCASSSTGSAEAFFGQGTRLTVV.

The rearrangement uses TRBV7-2 and TRBJ1-1; 8 positions match TRBD1. J gave up 12 bases and V 4 bases, and 10 bases lay outside the gene matches. This CDR3 is built from 13 residues. Per germline, CDR1 SGHTA and CDR2 FQGNSA. The CDR3 DNA reads TGTGCCAGCAGCTCCGGACAGGGTCGAATAACTTTCTTT. Translation gives CASSSGQGRITFF.

The chain links TRBV7-6 to TRBJ2-1; weak D call: TRBD2 (6 bases). Between the trimmed V and J ends, which lost 4 bases and 4 bases, there was a span of 14 bases. Germline V gene sequence: CDR1 SGHVS, CDR2 FNYEAQ. CDR3 size: 15 residues. The CDR3 loop reads CASSSGGAQYNEQFF. In DNA form, the CDR3 reads TGTGCCAGCAGCTCCGGAGGGGCGCAGTACAATGAGCAGTTCTTC.

The rearrangement links TRBV6-5 to TRBJ2-1, with a tentative D call TRBD2 (6 bases). Germline CDR1 reads MNHEY; CDR2 reads SVGAGI. Trimming removed 2 bases at V and 10 bases at J, with 12 bases between. The CDR3 consists of 13 residues. CDR3 loop: CASSYLIAAEQFF. CDR3 nucleotides: TGTGCCAGCAGTTACCTTATAGCGGCGGAGCAGTTCTTC.

The rearrangement joins TRBV10-3 to TRBJ2-5, with 11 bases lining up with TRBD2. The CDR3 has 17 amino acids. From germline, CDR1 is ENHRY and CDR2 SYGVKD. The trim removed 0 bases at V and 5 bases at J, leaving 8 bases unmatched. DNA of the CDR3: TGTGCCATCAGTGAGTCGACTAGCGGGACCCTGGGGGAGACCCAGTACTTC. Its protein is CAISESTSGTLGETQYF.

The V and J genes are TRBV4-1 and TRBJ2-3, with D possibly matching TRBD2 (6 bases). Trimming pared 0 bases from V and 4 bases from J, leaving 20 bases between. CDR1 and CDR2 from the germline V gene are MGHRA and YSYEKL. This CDR3 is built from 18 residues. The CDR3 reads CASSQDGASGFPPDTQYF. DNA for the CDR3: TGCGCCAGCAGCCAAGATGGTGCGAGCGGGTTTCCTCCAGATACGCAGTATTTT.

The CDR3 sequence is CASSPDRNSGNTIYF. CDR3 DNA sequence: TGTGCCAGCAGCCCAGACAGGAACTCTGGAAACACCATATATTTT. The chain is built from TRBV5-6 and TRBJ1-3, with D possibly being TRBD1 (6 bases). CDR1 is SGHDT and CDR2 is YYEEEE in the germline V gene. V lost 4 bases, J lost 0 bases, and 11 bases lay in between. This CDR3 contains 15 residues.

This clone appeared once. The chain employs TRBV30 and TRBJ2-7; D not certain. V dropped 2 bases and J dropped 6 bases, with 11 bases sitting between them. CDR3 length equals 12 residues. Germline CDR1 reads GTSNPN; CDR2 reads SVGIG (reference sequence). CDR3 region: CAWSYSSGEQYF. The CDR3 DNA is TGTGCCTGGAGTTACTCCTCGGGCGAGCAGTACTTC.

This clone showed up just once. V is TRBV6-6 and J is TRBJ1-5; weak D call: TRBD1 (5 bases). The CDR3 length is 14 residues. The V gene's germline CDR1 is MNHNY and CDR2 SVGAGI (reference sequence). V shed 6 bases and J shed 4 bases, with 13 bases lying between them. The DNA of the CDR3 is TGTGCCAGCAGCACTCAGGGAAGGAATCAGCCCCAGCATTTT. Translating it yields CASSTQGRNQPQHF.

As for this clone: No DNA is shown, since the ends of the CDR3 on it are uncertain; the CDR3 is the one TCRdb lists. The V and J genes are TRBV29-1 and TRBJ1-1; TRBD1, the table's D call, lacks a check against the DNA. From its first to its last residue, the CDR3 has 14 amino acids. Germline assignment: CDR1 SQVTM and CDR2 ANQGSEA. The CDR3 here is CSVGTGIMNTETFF.

Only one count was recorded for this clone. V and J are TRBV28 and TRBJ2-7; tentatively, D is TRBD2 (5 bases). The CDR3 runs 14 residues. The V gene lost 7 bases and the J gene lost 7 bases, with 20 bases spanning the gap. Germline values: CDR1 MDHEN, CDR2 SYDVKM. CDR3 region: CASTEGQSWREQYF. CDR3 in DNA: TGTGCCAGCACCGAGGGCCAAAGCTGGCGGGAGCAGTACTTC.

This clone was recorded once. CDR3 in amino acids: CAWSVNGREGQPQHF. Here the CDR3 DNA reads TGTGCCTGGAGTGTAAACGGCAGGGAAGGGCAGCCCCAGCATTTT. The genes are TRBV30 and TRBJ1-5, with D perhaps TRBD1 (5 bases). The CDR3 totals 15 residues. Trimming took 0 bases from V and 7 from J, leaving 16 bases between them. Looked up from germline, CDR1 is GTSNPN and CDR2 is SVGIG (reference sequence).

The CDR3 here is CASTAGANTEAFF. For the CDR3, the DNA is TGTGCCAGCACCGCAGGGGCGAACACTGAAGCTTTCTTT. V and J are TRBV12-3 or TRBV12-4 and TRBJ1-1, with D possibly matching TRBD1 (6 bases). The ends were cut back, 7 bases at V and 1 base at J, with 10 bases in the middle. The CDR3 has 13 residues.

V and J are TRBV6-1 and TRBJ1-4, with D perhaps TRBD1 (6 bases). Germline V gene data show CDR1 as MNHNS and CDR2 as SASEGT. Trimming took 1 base from V and 8 from J, leaving 14 bases between them. The CDR3 is made up of 15 amino acids. The CDR3 spells CASSEVTGIGEKLFF. CDR3 nucleotides: TGTGCCAGCAGTGAAGTGACAGGTATCGGGGAAAAACTGTTTTTT.

The chain is built from TRBV7-2 and TRBJ2-2; the D is unclear. Trimming stripped 2 bases from V and 4 bases from J, with 8 bases between. The CDR3 spans 14 residues. From germline, CDR1 is SGHTA and CDR2 FQGNSA. In nucleotides, the CDR3 is TGTGCCAGCAGCTTATCCCCCGGCACCGGGGAGCTGTTTTTT. This translates into CASSLSPGTGELFF. The whole variable domain, remainder taken from reference TRBV7-2 and TRBJ2-2, is GAGVSQSPSNKVTEKGKDVELRCDPISGHTALYWYRQSLGQGLEFLIYFQGNSAPDKSGLPSDRFSAERTGGSVSTLTIQRTQQEDSAVYLCASSLSPGTGELFFGEGSRLTVL.

The chain joins TRBV28 to TRBJ2-1; 12 positions agree with TRBD1. Germline V lookup: CDR1 MDHEN, CDR2 SYDVKM. The J segment lost 8 bases and the V segment lost 2 bases, leaving 4 bases of the junction unmatched. CDR3 length equals 15 residues. In DNA form, the CDR3 reads TGTGCCAGCAGTTTACCGGGACAGGGGGCGTATGAGCAGTTCTTC. It is translated as CASSLPGQGAYEQFF. The full variable domain, its missing parts supplied by reference TRBV28 and TRBJ2-1, is DVKVTQSSRYLVKRTGEKVFLECVQDMDHENMFWYRQDPGLGLRLIYFSYDVKMKEKGDIPEGYSVSREKKERFSLILESASTNQTSMYLCASSLPGQGAYEQFFGPGTRLTVL.